This TCR beta chain is from a study of blood T cell repertoires in COVID-19 (dated by TCRdb to about 2020). Context from the whole study: The collaborator samples originated in the United States, Italy and Spain and spanned the acute and convalescent phases of COVID-19. The material from the prospective study consisted of cDNA or gDNA derived from T cells, B-cell-depleted T cells, or PBMCs. Samples came from the ongoing ImmuneRACE study (first 160 participants) plus 1,254 subjects from 6 global collaborators. HLA class I and class II types, where available, came from metadata supplied by the sample provider rather than from assay-based typing. Sample metadata almost always included a de-identified subject ID, COVID-19 status, age in years and sex. Subjects who had been exposed to COVID-19, were actively infected with it, or had recovered from it provided the deeply sampled blood TCRbeta repertoires that made up the dataset. The repertoires were released in a freely available public database meant as a resource for research on the immune response to SARS-CoV-2.

The immunoSEQ Assay, a bias-controlled multiplex PCR, was used to amplify TCRbeta CDR3 regions from genomic DNA. Processing in the source paper ran as follows. The number of nucleated cells in each sample was estimated by amplification of reference gene primers within the assay. To quantify the absolute abundance of each unique TCRbeta CDR3 rearrangement, sequence reads were collapsed and filtered. For each sample, productive Simpson clonality was calculated as the square root of Simpson's diversity index over productive rearrangements. TCRdb took this table from immuneACCESS and kept in-frame rearrangements with V and J called. Such tables lack part of the clones; where checked against another copy, unresolved V genes explain under half of the gap, and the rest is unexplained. That table is the source of V, J and clone size, and D and trimming were worked out from the DNA. This sample gives over 200,000 clones in total; 87% of them show up just once. 1.5% to 2% of the sample belongs to the ten largest clones.

Including the terminal cysteine and phenylalanine, the CDR3 comprises 15 residues. Left in the record is the CDR3 DNA by itself, 45 bases read in frame from the first base. Taken from the germline V gene, the CDR1 and CDR2 loops are MGHDK and SYGVNS. The V end gives up 5 bases and the J end 5 bases, leaving 7 bases in the junction not matched to a gene. What the study reported, not specific to this receptor: Clinical and demographic metadata were provided uncurated, with the amount varying by source and participant.

About this clone: This receptor's antigen is unknown. Within one base of it there is no much larger clone, and no base qualities were kept.

Each collaborating institution followed its own protocols to collect whole blood in K2EDTA tubes. Collaborator samples were shipped for TCRbeta analysis as frozen whole blood, isolated PBMCs, or DNA extracted from either sample type. Specimen: peripheral blood. The chain was built from TRBV25-1 and TRBJ1-5; TRBD1 lines up with 9 middle nucleotides. This receptor was taken from a man aged 40-55 years with active or convalescent COVID-19. The CDR3 corresponds to CASSSDRGEDQPQHF. The nucleotide sequence reads TGTGCCAGCAGTTCCGACAGGGGGGAAGATCAGCCCCAGCATTTT.